These T cell receptor beta chains were read from a single sample in a study of T cell changes during pregnancy in multiple sclerosis. TCRdb keeps only in-frame clones here, not all; method: immunoSEQ multiplex PCR. The data show roughly 93,000 clones, about 92% seen once. This material consisted of peripheral blood, taken after pregnancy. These receptors were taken from a female donor in good health, enrolled as a control in a pregnancy study. Both conserved end residues are part of each CDR3. D genes are given only for firm matches. Not all rows give a size; the values are once, few, many and, for expanded clones, a class.

d_call j_call v_call clone_size cdr3_nt cdr3_aa
TRBD2 TRBJ2-1 TRBV5-1 NA TGCGCCAGCAGCTTCGGAGGGGCGCGTGCAAGCGGGGGGTATTACAATGAGCAGTTCTTC CASSFGGARASGGYYNEQFF
TRBD2 TRBJ2-1 TRBV7-9 NA TGTGCCAGCAGCTTAGGGTTAGGGACTAACAATGAGCAGTTCTTC CASSLGLGTNNEQFF
NA TRBJ2-3 TRBV7-9 NA TGTGCCAGCAAGCGGAGCACAGATACGCAGTATTTT CASKRSTDTQYF
TRBD1 TRBJ2-7 TRBV9 NA TGTGCCAGCAGCGTAGGAGACAGGGTGGGCTGGGGACAAGGGGAGCAGTACTTC CASSVGDRVGWGQGEQYF
TRBD2 TRBJ2-5 TRBV9 NA TGTGCCAGCAGCGGCCCGACCGGTAGCGGGAGAATCGGCCAAGAGACCCAGTACTTC CASSGPTGSGRIGQETQYF
NA TRBJ1-5 TRBV7-9 NA TGTGCCAGCAGCTTAGGGCTAGATAGCAATCAGCCCCAGCATTTT CASSLGLDSNQPQHF
TRBD1 TRBJ2-7 TRBV4-2 once TGTGCCAGCAGCCAAGGAGGGACAGGGACCTTTTTCTACGAGCAGTACTTC CASSQGGTGTFFYEQYF
NA TRBJ2-3 TRBV19 NA TGTGCCAGTGTAGGGGGACCAACAGATACGCAGTATTTT CASVGGPTDTQYF
TRBD2 TRBJ2-2 TRBV10-3 NA TGTGCCATCAGGGAGGGCGGGGGGAACACCGGGGAGCTGTTTTTT CAIREGGGNTGELFF
TRBD2 TRBJ2-7 TRBV5-1 NA TGCGCCAGCAGCTTGCTACCTGGGACTAGCCTCAACCCCTCCTACGAGCAGTACTTC CASSLLPGTSLNPSYEQYF
NA TRBJ2-3 TRBV13 NA TGTGCCAGCAGCTTAGTGTCCGGGGTCTTCCCAGATACGCAGTATTTT CASSLVSGVFPDTQYF
NA TRBJ1-1 TRBV19 NA TGTGCCAGTAGTCTCTCGTGGGTAGGGAGGACTGAAGCTTTCTTT CASSLSWVGRTEAFF
NA TRBJ1-5 TRBV30 NA TGTGCCTGGAGTGCAGGGGACAATCAGCCCCAGCATTTT CAWSAGDNQPQHF
TRBD2 TRBJ2-1 TRBV7-2 once TGTGCCAGCAGCCTGACTAGCGGTCGATACAATGAGCAGTTCTTC CASSLTSGRYNEQFF
NA TRBJ2-1 TRBV15 NA TGTGCCACCAGCAGAGCGAATAGCGCGGACAATGAGCAGTTCTTC CATSRANSADNEQFF
TRBD2 TRBJ2-1 TRBV4-1 NA TGCGCCAGCAGCCTCGGGACTAGCGTCCCGAATGAGCAGTTCTTC CASSLGTSVPNEQFF
NA TRBJ1-1 TRBV28 NA TGTGCCAGCAGTTTACGCCAGGGTCACACTGAAGCTTTCTTT CASSLRQGHTEAFF
TRBD1 TRBJ2-7 TRBV27 NA TGTGCCAGCAGTACAGGGGGCGAGCAGTACTTC CASSTGGEQYF
TRBD1 TRBJ1-1 TRBV11-2 NA TGTGCCAGCAGCGCGCGACAGGGATTGAACACTGAAGCTTTCTTT CASSARQGLNTEAFF
NA TRBJ2-1 TRBV19 NA TGTGCCAGTACCCCATCCCTGTCCCGCGAGGGAGGTGAGCAGTTCTTC CASTPSLSREGGEQFF
TRBD2 TRBJ2-5 TRBV19 NA TGTGCCAGTAATAGCGGGAGCATGGAGACCCAGTACTTC CASNSGSMETQYF
NA TRBJ1-2 TRBV4-2 NA TGTGCCAGCAGCCAAGAGCCATCGACAGTCTATGGCTACACCTTC CASSQEPSTVYGYTF
TRBD2 TRBJ2-1 TRBV6-4 NA TGTGCCAGCAGTGACTCTGGACTAGCAGGTTTGGTTGAGCAGTTCTTC CASSDSGLAGLVEQFF
NA TRBJ2-6 TRBV4-1 NA TGCGCCAGCAGCCAACAGGATTCGAGCTCTGGGGCCAACGTCCTGACTTTC CASSQQDSSSGANVLTF
NA TRBJ1-2 TRBV29-1 NA TGCAGCGTTATAGGGGGTTGGTCCCACTATGGCTACACCTTC CSVIGGWSHYGYTF
NA TRBJ1-5 TRBV6-6 once TGTGCCAGCGGAGACCCTAATCAGCCCCAGCATTTT CASGDPNQPQHF
NA TRBJ2-7 TRBV28 NA TGTGCCAGCAGTCCACCGCGGGGGCTTTACGAGCAGTACTTC CASSPPRGLYEQYF
NA TRBJ2-3 TRBV5-1 NA TGCGCCAGCAGCTCCTCGGGACTTTACACAGATACGCAGTATTTT CASSSSGLYTDTQYF
NA TRBJ1-5 TRBV2 NA TGTGCCAGCAGTGAACGGAGGGCAAATCAGCCCCAGCATTTT CASSERRANQPQHF
TRBD1 TRBJ1-6 TRBV27 NA TGTGCCAGCAGCGAGACTACAGGGGGCTATAATTCACCCCTCCACTTT CASSETTGGYNSPLHF
TRBD2 TRBJ2-7 TRBV7-9 NA TGTGCCAGCAGCCGCGCAAGTTGGGGCGGGAGTTACGAGCAGTACTTC CASSRASWGGSYEQYF
TRBD1 TRBJ1-6 TRBV7-3 NA TGTGCCAGCAGCTCCGGGACAGACAATTCACCCCTCCACTTT CASSSGTDNSPLHF
TRBD1 TRBJ2-1 TRBV6-1 NA TGTGCCAGCTTATCCGGACAGGGTTACTACAATGAGCAGTTCTTC CASLSGQGYYNEQFF
TRBD2 TRBJ2-1 TRBV19 NA TGTGCCAGTAGTGGGCGCGGGGGGACCTCCTCCTACAATGAGCAGTTCTTC CASSGRGGTSSYNEQFF
NA TRBJ2-3 TRBV10-3 NA TGTGCCATCATGCGTGGAGAGACTAGCACAGATACGCAGTATTTT CAIMRGETSTDTQYF
NA TRBJ2-1 TRBV11-2 NA TGTGCCAGCAGCTTAGATAACATGGAGAAGCAGTTCTTC CASSLDNMEKQFF
NA TRBJ2-5 TRBV5-1 NA TGCGCCAGCAGCCCGTCTTTGGAGACCCAGTACTTC CASSPSLETQYF
NA TRBJ2-7 TRBV13 once TGTGCCAGCAGCTTAATAGGGGGGGCCACCTTCTACGAGCAGTACTTC CASSLIGGATFYEQYF
NA TRBJ2-5 TRBV2 NA TGTGCCAGCAGTGTAGGCAGGGGGGAAGAGACCCAGTACTTC CASSVGRGEETQYF
NA TRBJ1-6 TRBV5-1 NA TGCGCCAGCAGTTTTGGCGGGGACTCCTATAATTCACCCCTCCACTTT CASSFGGDSYNSPLHF
NA TRBJ1-1 TRBV20-1 NA TGCAGTGTTGGGGGGACTGAAGCTTTCTTT CSVGGTEAFF